The 17 T cell receptor beta chains in this list originate from one sample, sequenced in a study of blood T cell repertoires in COVID-19. Measured with immunoSEQ multiplex PCR; TCRdb has only the in-frame clones, and not every one. The data hold 200,000 to 250,000 clones, with approximately 78% observed a single time. The sample comprised peripheral blood. These receptor sequences come from a woman aged 70-85 years with COVID-19, enrolled during active disease.

Only one count was recorded for this clone. This chain links TRBV5-1 with TRBJ1-2; TRBD1 matches 7 bases. This CDR3 has 13 residues. Per germline, CDR1 SGHRS and CDR2 YFSETQ. The J segment lost 3 bases and the V segment lost 1 base, leaving 0 bases of the junction unmatched. In DNA, the CDR3 is TGCGCCAGCAGCTTGACAGGGGACTATGGCTACACCTTC. It specifies CASSLTGDYGYTF. The full variable domain, with the rest looked up from reference TRBV5-1 and TRBJ1-2, is KAGVTQTPRYLIKTRGQQVTLSCSPISGHRSVSWYQQTPGQGLQFLFEYFSETQRNKGNFPGRFSGRQFSNSRSEMNVSTLELGDSALYLCASSLTGDYGYTFGSGTRLTVV.

In nucleotides, the CDR3 is TGTGCCAGCTCACCCCAAGGGGCCTATAGCAATCAGCCCCAGCATTTT. Amino acid sequence: CASSPQGAYSNQPQHF. The chain combines TRBV18 with TRBJ1-5, with D possibly matching TRBD1 (5 bases). The germline V gene has CDR1 KGHSH and CDR2 LQKENI. The CDR3 extends over 16 amino acids. Deletions cut 3 bases from V and 0 bases from J, with 12 bases between.

The table lists this clone with many counts. The rearrangement links TRBV9 to TRBJ2-7; 9 positions match TRBD1. This CDR3 region has 14 residues. Germline values: CDR1 SGDLS, CDR2 YYNGEE. V lost 3 bases and J lost 9; bases outside the gene matches: 10. CDR3 nucleotide sequence: TGTGCCAGCAGCGAGCCCGGGACAGGGACACGGCAGTACTTC. It encodes CASSEPGTGTRQYF.

To note about this clone: The same CDR3 can be traced to other DNA sequences in this sample. The chain uses TRBV9 and TRBJ1-2, with a weak D call TRBD1 (5 bases). Trimming took 4 bases from V and 4 from J, leaving 8 bases between them. The CDR3 extends over 12 amino acids. CDR1 is SGDLS, CDR2 YYNGEE, per germline. The CDR3 loop reads CASSQTGYGYTF. CDR3 nucleotide sequence: TGTGCCAGCAGCCAAACAGGCTATGGCTACACCTTC.

V and J are TRBV5-4 and TRBJ2-2, with 13 bases aligning to TRBD2. V dropped 0 bases and J dropped 7; count of bases not matched to a gene: 3. CDR1 is SGHNT, CDR2 YYREEE, per germline (reference sequence). The CDR3 runs to 16 residues. The CDR3 reads CASSLGTSGRFGELFF. Here the CDR3 DNA reads TGTGCCAGCAGCTTGGGGACTAGCGGGAGATTCGGGGAGCTGTTTTTT.

This chain joins TRBV5-4 and TRBJ2-7; TRBD1 agrees at 11 bases. Trimming took 4 bases from V and 2 from J; bases not matched to a gene: 5. Germline V lookup: CDR1 SGHNT, CDR2 YYREEE (reference sequence). This CDR3 region has 15 residues. The CDR3 DNA is TGTGCCAGCAGCAAGGGACAGGGGGGACCCTACGAGCAGTACTTC. Its protein is CASSKGQGGPYEQYF.

The rearrangement joins TRBV3-1 (or the pseudogene TRBV3-2) to TRBJ1-2, with TRBD1 as a possible D gene (5 bases). Trimming took off 0 bases at V and 4 bases at J, with 12 bases between the two ends. This CDR3 has 15 amino acids. Germline-derived CDR1 and CDR2 are LGHDT and YNNKEL (reference sequence). CDR3 protein: CASSQDWSQGYGYTF. The CDR3 bases are TGTGCCAGCAGCCAAGATTGGAGTCAGGGCTATGGCTACACCTTC.

This clone appeared a single time. The genes are TRBV3-1 (or the pseudogene TRBV3-2) and TRBJ1-5; TRBD1 aligns across 7 bases. Germline trimming cut 1 base from V and 3 bases from J; bases unmatched to any gene: 9. Germline V gene data show CDR1 as LGHDT and CDR2 as YNNKEL (reference sequence). This CDR3 is built from 17 residues. Written as DNA, the CDR3 is TGTGCCAGCAGCCAAGCCAGGGGGGTGACTGACAATCAGCCCCAGCATTTT. Translating gives CASSQARGVTDNQPQHF.

V is TRBV19 and J is TRBJ2-7; 8 nucleotides agree with TRBD1. Germline CDR1 and CDR2: LNHDA and SQIVND (reference sequence). The CDR3 contains 14 residues. After removal of 5 bases from V and 1 base from J, the junction contained 4 bases not matched to a gene. CDR3 coding DNA: TGTGCCAGTAGTGACACAGGGGGTTCCTACGAGCAGTACTTC. It codes for CASSDTGGSYEQYF.

V usage is TRBV5-8 and J usage is TRBJ2-7, with 8 bases identical to TRBD1. Germline CDR1 SGHTS, CDR2 YDEGEE. The CDR3 runs to 14 residues. With V trimmed by 5 bases and J by 5 bases, 9 bases remained unmatched. CDR3 sequence: CASSPWTGSDEQYF. In nucleotides, the CDR3 is TGTGCCAGCAGTCCCTGGACAGGGAGCGACGAGCAGTACTTC.

V gene TRBV27 combines with J gene TRBJ2-6; perhaps TRBD2 as D (6 bases). From germline, CDR1 is MNHEY and CDR2 SMNVEV (reference sequence). Trimming removed 3 bases from V and 0 bases from J, with 6 bases in between. The CDR3 is 15 residues long. The CDR3 coding sequence is TGTGCCAGCAGTTTCGGGGGCTCTGGGGCCAACGTCCTGACTTTC. This translates into CASSFGGSGANVLTF.

The rearrangement links TRBV5-6 to TRBJ1-3; D is unclear. The CDR3 runs 15 residues. V dropped 3 bases and J dropped 2 bases, with 12 bases sitting between them. The germline gives CDR1 SGHDT, CDR2 YYEEEE. CDR3 protein: CASSSPLYTGNTIYF. In nucleotides, the CDR3 is TGTGCCAGCAGCTCCCCTTTGTACACTGGAAACACCATATATTTT.

The chain links TRBV28 to TRBJ2-3; no reliable D call. V shed 11 bases and J shed 3 bases, with 15 bases lying between them. Germline V gene data show CDR1 as MDHEN and CDR2 as SYDVKM. The CDR3 runs to 13 residues. The CDR3: CASAGQTTDTQYF. In DNA, the CDR3 is TGTGCCTCAGCAGGTCAGACAACAGATACGCAGTATTTT. The full variable domain, with the rest looked up from reference TRBV28 and TRBJ2-3, is DVKVTQSSRYLVKRTGEKVFLECVQDMDHENMFWYRQDPGLGLRLIYFSYDVKMKEKGDIPEGYSVSREKKERFSLILESASTNQTSMYLCASAGQTTDTQYFGPGTRLTVL.

The chain combines TRBV28 with TRBJ1-1, with D perhaps matching TRBD1 (5 bases). Germline CDR1 is MDHEN and CDR2 is SYDVKM. The CDR3 consists of 15 residues. Deletions cut 2 bases from V and 4 bases from J, with 14 bases between. Here the CDR3 DNA reads TGTGCCAGCAGTTTACCAGGGATGGGCAGCACTGAAGCTTTCTTT. Amino acids: CASSLPGMGSTEAFF.

The CDR3 loop is CASSPRKGVRNEQFF. In DNA form, the CDR3 reads TGTGCCAGCAGCCCCCGAAAAGGGGTGCGCAATGAGCAGTTCTTC. The chain has TRBV3-1 (or the pseudogene TRBV3-2) and TRBJ2-1; tentative D call: TRBD1 (5 bases). Per germline, CDR1 LGHDT and CDR2 YNNKEL (reference sequence). The CDR3 sequence is 15 residues long. Trimming took 4 bases from V and 6 from J, leaving 16 bases between them.

The chain carries TRBV21-1 and TRBJ1-1; the D call TRBD1 from the table was never checked on the DNA. TRBV21-1 is classified as a pseudogene. The CDR3 runs 15 residues. This CDR3 is CASSKDWDSGTEAFF. In DNA form, the CDR3 reads TGTGCCAGCAGCAAAGATTGGGACAGTGGGACTGAAGCTTTCTTT.

The chain uses TRBV7-9 and TRBJ1-4; D perhaps matches TRBD1 (6 bases). Trimming took off 2 bases at V and 9 bases at J, with 10 bases between the two ends. The CDR3 has 13 residues. The V gene's germline CDR1 is SEHNR and CDR2 FQNEAQ (reference sequence). The CDR3 sequence is CASSLQGSQKLFF. In nucleotides, the CDR3 is TGTGCCAGCAGCTTACAGGGGAGTCAAAAACTGTTTTTT.